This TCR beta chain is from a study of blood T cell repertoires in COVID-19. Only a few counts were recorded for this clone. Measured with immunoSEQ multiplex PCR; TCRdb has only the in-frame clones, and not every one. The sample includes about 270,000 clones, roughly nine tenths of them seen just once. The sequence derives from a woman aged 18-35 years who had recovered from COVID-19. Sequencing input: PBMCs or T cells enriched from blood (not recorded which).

CDR3 sequence reads: CASSLGDRAKNYGYTF. CDR3 sequence (DNA): TGTGCCAGCAGCTTGGGTGACAGGGCAAAAAACTATGGCTACACCTTC. This chain links TRBV5-4 with TRBJ1-2; 7 nucleotides align to TRBD1. The CDR3 consists of 16 residues. V lost 0 bases to trimming and J lost 2 bases; unmatched junction nucleotides: 7. CDR1 SGHNT and CDR2 YYREEE come from the germline V gene (reference sequence).